What follows are 10 T cell receptor beta chains derived from one specimen sequenced in a study of breast tumors, draining lymph nodes, adjacent tissues (dated by TCRdb to 2016 to 2017). Preparation of the library involved multiplex PCR. The instrument given in TCRdb is Illumina HiSeq 2000. TCRdb reprocessed the public reads (quality trimming at Q25 with fastp, clone calling with MiXCR) and kept in-frame beta chains. Every CDR3 protein is listed once, alongside the most common genes and DNA of its rows. This sample is represented by 150,000 to 200,000 distinct CDR3 sequences; around a third of them were singletons. The ten largest clones add up to approximately 4.3% of the sample. Lymph node samples were obtained from the axillary draining lymph nodes of breast cancer patients. Sequenced material: axillary lymph node tissue. The receptors come from a female donor with breast cancer. Some clones in this sample may be carry-over from other donors' samples.

Worth noting for this clonotype: Being one base from a much bigger clone, this may be a read error. The J gene is TRBJ2-1, the V gene TRBV11-3; D is undetermined. From germline, CDR1 is SGHNT and CDR2 YENEEA. The CDR3 covers 13 residues. As DNA, the CDR3 is TGTGCCGGCAGCTTAGATCCCGGGAATGAGCAGTTCTTC. It yields the protein CAGSLDPGNEQFF.

The V and J genes are TRBV18 and TRBJ2-2, with TRBD2 identical over 8 bases. Trimming cost V 2 bases and J 3 bases; bases outside gene matches: 8. The CDR3 spans 17 residues. Germline V gene data show CDR1 as KGHSH and CDR2 as LQKENI. The CDR3 protein is CASSPISGAGDTGELFF. The CDR3 DNA sequence: TGTGCCAGCTCACCAATTTCCGGAGCGGGAGACACCGGGGAGCTGTTTTTT.

This clonotype has ten or more counts. The rearrangement links TRBV11-3 to TRBJ1-5, with D perhaps matching TRBD1 (5 bases). Germline CDR1 SGHNT, CDR2 YENEEA. The V gene lost 1 base and the J gene lost 5 bases, with 24 bases spanning the gap. This CDR3 spans 19 amino acids. This CDR3 reads CASSLVGAMDTALDQPQHF. The CDR3 nucleotides read TGTGCCAGCAGCTTAGTTGGCGCCATGGACACGGCCTTGGATCAGCCCCAGCATTTT.

V gene TRBV19 combines with J gene TRBJ2-1; 9 positions agree with TRBD2. CDR1 is LNHDA, CDR2 SQIVND, per germline (reference sequence). This CDR3 is 15 amino acids long. V shed 5 bases and J 7 bases; nucleotides not matched to a gene: 9. The CDR3 spells CASSRGLAKGNEQFF. CDR3 nucleotide sequence: TGTGCCAGTAGTCGGGGACTAGCCAAGGGAAATGAGCAGTTCTTC.

This clonotype was observed a few times. A read error is possible here, since a much larger clone lies one base away. Without the conserved terminal phenylalanine or tryptophan, this CDR3 likely stems from a read error. The chain combines TRBV7-9 with TRBJ2-5; 9 nucleotides line up with TRBD2. This CDR3 spans 14 amino acids. CDR1 is SEHNR and CDR2 is FQNEAQ in the germline V gene (reference sequence). The trim removed 5 bases at V and 5 bases at J, leaving 6 bases unmatched. The CDR3 is CASSAGLATETQYL. The CDR3 DNA sequence: TGTGCCAGCAGCGCAGGACTAGCGACGGAGACCCAGTACCTC.

This clonotype came up many times. The V call is TRBV6-5, the J call TRBJ2-3; 8 bases agree with TRBD2. J gave up 3 bases and V 6 bases, and 2 bases lay outside the gene matches. Germline CDR1 is MNHEY and CDR2 is SVGAGI. The CDR3 spans 13 residues. CDR3 region: CASRSSGTDTQYF. DNA for the CDR3: TGTGCCAGCAGATCTAGCGGGACAGATACGCAGTATTTT.

This chain connects TRBV6-5 to TRBJ2-1, with D maybe TRBD2 (6 bases). The CDR3 has 13 residues. V lost 6 bases to trimming and J lost 2 bases, with 8 bases between them. The germline gives CDR1 MNHEY, CDR2 SVGAGI. The CDR3 DNA reads TGTGCCAGCAGCCGGGGGACCTACAATGAGCAGTTCTTC. Amino acids: CASSRGTYNEQFF.

Note on this clonotype: Its ends do not fully match the called genes, so a read error is possible. The CDR3 DNA follows: TGTGCCAGTATGAACACCGGAGAGCTGGTTTTT. This encodes CASMNTGELVF. The J gene is TRBJ2-2, the V gene TRBV7-9; D gene uncertain. This CDR3 spans 11 amino acids. Germline V gene sequence: CDR1 SEHNR, CDR2 FQNEAQ (reference sequence). Drawing the rest from reference TRBV7-9 and TRBJ2-2, the complete variable domain is DTGVSQNPRHKITKRGQNVTFRCDPISEHNRLYWYRQTLGQGPEFLTYFQNEAQLEKSRLLSDRFSAERPKGSFSTLEIQRTEQGDSAMYLCASMNTGELVFGEGSRLTVL.

At least ten counts were recorded for this clonotype. The genes are TRBV6-6 and TRBJ2-2, with TRBD2 matching over 7 bases. The length of the CDR3 is 14 residues. V dropped 7 bases and J dropped 7; count of bases not matched to a gene: 9. Germline loops: CDR1 MNHNY, CDR2 SVGAGI (reference sequence). This chain's CDR3 is CASKPGGLSGELFF. The CDR3 DNA reads TGTGCCAGCAAGCCGGGGGGTTTAAGCGGGGAGCTGTTTTTT.

Points on this clonotype: One end of the junction does not line up with germline, which may come from a read error. This chain links TRBV7-9 with TRBJ2-7; the D call may be TRBD1 or TRBD2 (5 bases each). The CDR3 contains 17 residues. Per the germline V gene, CDR1 is SEHNR and CDR2 is FQNEAQ (reference sequence). CDR3 amino acids: CASSLEYGTDHSYGQYF. The DNA of the CDR3 is TGTGCCAGTAGCTTAGAGTATGGGACGGACCACTCCTACGGGCAGTACTTC.